This T cell receptor beta chain was identified during a study of T cell responses to AZD1222 COVID-19 vaccine. The wider study: Pooled samples include second doses given at about 4 or 12 weeks. Findings and limits, study-wide: Clonal diversity was possibly underestimated, and the donors were mostly white British, with more females. Seropositive at baseline were only six AZD1222 recipients.

This clone has more than one count but fewer than ten. What it recognizes is unknown. Clones were read by immunoSEQ multiplex PCR, and TCRdb kept only the in-frame ones, dropping some. Of about 110,000 clones listed, around 92% were seen once; the top ten hold approximately 7%. The V end was cut by 6 bases, the J end by 8 bases, with 7 bases between. The CDR3 runs to 11 residues. Germline CDR1 is LGHDT and CDR2 is YNNKEL (reference sequence). The specimen was peripheral blood, collected on day 0 of AZD1222 vaccination. The TCR sequence derives from an adult in good health. The genes are TRBV3-1 (or the pseudogene TRBV3-2) and TRBJ2-2, with D hard to call. CDR3 in amino acids: CASRSKGELFF. The CDR3 region has the DNA TGTGCCAGCAGATCCAAGGGGGAGCTGTTTTTT.